What follows are 13 T cell receptor beta chains derived from one specimen sequenced in a study of blood T cells in healthy people across ages. A second PCR, run for 7 to 11 cycles, used a sample-barcoded 5' primer plus a J-beta primer mix. TCRdb reprocessed the 5' RACE reads with MiXCR, giving one entry per CDR3 protein. Counted here are approximately 1,700,000 distinct CDR3 sequences, roughly two fifths occurring once; the ten biggest clones make up 20% to 25%. Sequenced sample: blood. The source is a human donor in good health.

V is TRBV6-6 and J is TRBJ2-5; 9 bases are a match to TRBD1. After removal of 2 bases from V and 0 bases from J, the junction contained 4 bases not matched to a gene. Germline-derived CDR1 and CDR2 are MNHNY and SVGAGI (reference sequence). The CDR3 is 16 amino acids. The CDR3 nucleotides are TGTGCCAGCAGTTACACTCGGACAGGGGACCAAGAGACCCAGTACTTC. It specifies CASSYTRTGDQETQYF.

The chain carries TRBV7-9 and TRBJ1-1, with D perhaps matching TRBD1 (5 bases). The ends were cut back, 4 bases at V and 1 base at J, with 16 bases in the middle. The CDR3 is 16 amino acids. Germline lookup yields CDR1 SEHNR and CDR2 FQNEAQ (reference sequence). This chain's CDR3 is CASSSISGTGNTEAFF. CDR3 DNA sequence: TGTGCCAGCAGCTCGATTTCCGGGACGGGGAACACTGAAGCTTTCTTT.

This clonotype has just a few counts. The chain uses TRBV2 and TRBJ2-3; TRBD2 agrees at 7 bases. V lost 4 bases and J lost 4; bases outside the gene matches: 5. The CDR3 runs to 14 residues. Germline-derived CDR1 and CDR2 are SNHLY and FYNNEI. The CDR3 DNA reads as TGTGCCAGCAGTGCCGTCCTAGCGGCAGATACGCAGTATTTT. It is translated as CASSAVLAADTQYF.

The chain couples TRBV3-1 to TRBJ2-1, with D unclear. The germline gives CDR1 LGHDT, CDR2 YNNKEL (reference sequence). The CDR3 sequence is 14 residues long. Deletions cut 0 bases from V and 8 bases from J, with 11 bases between. The CDR3 coding sequence is TGTGCCAGCAGCCAAGATTTTATCGGTCATGAGCAGTTCTTC. The encoded protein is CASSQDFIGHEQFF.

The rearrangement uses TRBV25-1 and TRBJ1-2; D is perhaps TRBD1 (5 bases). The germline V and J ends were trimmed by 3 bases and 1 base, with 6 bases remaining between them. The CDR3 length is 13 residues. Germline V gene data show CDR1 as MGHDK and CDR2 as SYGVNS. CDR3 residues: CASSEGGNYGYTF. The CDR3 DNA reads as TGTGCCAGCAGTGAGGGGGGTAACTATGGCTACACCTTC.

This clonotype was seen more than once but under ten times. The chain links TRBV12-3 or TRBV12-4 to TRBJ2-1; 12 bases line up with TRBD2. V lost 7 bases to trimming and J lost 8 bases; unmatched junction nucleotides: 6. This CDR3 region has 14 residues. Written as DNA, the CDR3 is TGTGCCAGCAACCTAGCGGGGGGGCGCCATGAGCAGTTCTTC. Its protein is CASNLAGGRHEQFF.

The gene calls are TRBV29-1 and TRBJ2-1; 10 bases agree with TRBD1. The J segment lost 7 bases and the V segment lost 3 bases, leaving 6 bases of the junction unmatched. Germline V CDR1 and CDR2: SQVTM, ANQGSEA. The CDR3 is 14 residues long. The CDR3 DNA follows: TGCAGCGTTGAGGGGACAGGGGATCGGAATGAGCAGTTCTTC. Translating gives CSVEGTGDRNEQFF.

The chain links TRBV6-1 to TRBJ1-5; 9 bases map to TRBD1. Germline V gives CDR1 MNHNS, CDR2 SASEGT. Losses at the gene ends were 6 bases for V and 8 bases for J; bases not matched to a gene: 14. The CDR3 is 16 amino acids. DNA for the CDR3: TGTGCCAGCAGACCTAGCGACAGGGGGACATTCAAGCCCCAGCATTTT. Translating it yields CASRPSDRGTFKPQHF.

Only a few counts were recorded for this clonotype. The chain uses TRBV6-2 or TRBV6-3 and TRBJ2-5; no clear D. The CDR3 is 17 amino acids. Germline lookup yields CDR1 MNHEY and CDR2 SVGEGT. V lost 0 bases to trimming and J lost 1 base, with 15 bases between them. DNA of the CDR3: TGTGCCAGCAGTTACTCGAGGCAGTCGACTCTCCAAGAGACCCAGTACTTC. Its translation: CASSYSRQSTLQETQYF.

This clonotype occurred a few times. The gene calls are TRBV27 and TRBJ2-1; the match to TRBD1 covers 9 bases. Germline lookup yields CDR1 MNHEY and CDR2 SMNVEV (reference sequence). Trimming removed 1 base from V and 5 bases from J; junction bases left unmatched: 6. The CDR3 totals 16 residues. The CDR3 loop is CASSLLGQGLDNEQFF. The CDR3 DNA reads as TGTGCCAGCAGTTTATTGGGACAGGGTTTAGACAATGAGCAGTTCTTC.

This chain joins TRBV3-1 and TRBJ1-5; D call uncertain. V was clipped by 1 base and J by 7 bases, with 8 bases between them. CDR1 LGHDT and CDR2 YNNKEL come from the germline V gene (reference sequence). The CDR3 has 13 amino acids. The DNA for the CDR3 is TGTGCCAGCAGCCAAGCCCCAACACAGCCCCAGCATTTT. Protein: CASSQAPTQPQHF.

This clonotype was counted a few times. The rearrangement joins TRBV28 to TRBJ2-5; 7 bases fit TRBD1. The germline CDR1 and CDR2 sequences are MDHEN and SYDVKM. V lost 6 bases and J lost 3; bases outside the gene matches: 1. The CDR3 length is 12 residues. The CDR3 nucleotides read TGTGCCAGCAGGACAGGGAAAGAGACCCAGTACTTC. It translates to CASRTGKETQYF.

The V and J genes are TRBV20-1 and TRBJ2-1; TRBD2 agrees at 7 bases. From germline, CDR1 is DFQATT and CDR2 SNEGSKA (reference sequence). This CDR3 is 15 amino acids long. V gave up 2 bases and J gave up 5 bases; unmatched junction bases: 9. The CDR3 nucleotides read TGCAGTGCTAGACTCCGCGCTAGCGGCAACAATGAGCAGTTCTTC. It is translated as CSARLRASGNNEQFF.